This entry lists 30 T cell receptor beta chains sequenced from one sample in a study of long-term antiretroviral therapy in people with HIV. The run of the v3.0 immunoSEQ assay was at survey level. Measured with immunoSEQ multiplex PCR; TCRdb has only the in-frame clones, and not every one. The sample comprises approximately 15,000 clones, approximately 91% of which are singletons, and about 9.9% rests with the top ten. The sample here was unsorted PBMCs, taken 6.2 years after starting antiretroviral therapy. All receptors derive from a man aged 40-55 years with HIV.

The CDR3 protein is CASGRSTDTQYF. The CDR3 DNA reads TGTGCCAGTGGCCGCAGCACAGATACGCAGTATTTT. The V and J genes are TRBV25-1 and TRBJ2-3; D uncertain. The CDR3 consists of 12 residues. The V end lost 9 bases, the J end lost 0 bases, and 7 bases lay between the germline ends. Germline assignment: CDR1 MGHDK and CDR2 SYGVNS.

The V call is TRBV7-3, the J call TRBJ2-4, with D tentatively TRBD1 (6 bases). The CDR3 runs to 14 residues. Germline values: CDR1 SGHTA, CDR2 FQGTGA. V lost 5 bases and J 0 bases, leaving 8 bases between the germline ends. The CDR3 DNA reads as TGTGCCAGCAGCGAAGGGGGAGCCAAAAACATTCAGTACTTC. This gives the protein CASSEGGAKNIQYF.

The chain links TRBV4-2 to TRBJ2-5; D not certain. The ends were cut back, 0 bases at V and 5 bases at J, with 7 bases in the middle. Germline V CDR1 and CDR2: LGHNA, YNFKEQ. This CDR3 is built from 13 residues. CDR3 residues: CASSQEAEETQYF. The CDR3, as DNA: TGTGCCAGCAGCCAAGAGGCCGAGGAGACCCAGTACTTC.

The chain joins TRBV9 to TRBJ2-3; TRBD1 is a possible D gene (5 bases). Germline V gene sequence: CDR1 SGDLS, CDR2 YYNGEE. Trimming removed 4 bases from V and 8 bases from J, with 14 bases in between. The length of the CDR3 is 13 residues. The CDR3 protein is CASSRQPVGTQYF. CDR3 DNA sequence: TGTGCCAGCAGCAGACAGCCAGTCGGTACGCAGTATTTT.

This chain uses TRBV5-1 with TRBJ2-7; perhaps TRBD2 as D (6 bases). The germline gives CDR1 SGHRS, CDR2 YFSETQ. The CDR3 spans 15 residues. V shed 0 bases and J shed 2 bases, with 12 bases lying between them. CDR3 sequence (DNA): TGCGCCAGCAGCTTGGGGTGGGAGGATACCTACGAGCAGTACTTC. Translated: CASSLGWEDTYEQYF.

The V call is TRBV7-6, the J call TRBJ2-1; 8 nucleotides align to TRBD2. V dropped 5 bases and J dropped 7; count of bases not matched to a gene: 4. The CDR3 is made up of 13 amino acids. The germline CDR1 and CDR2 sequences are SGHVS and FNYEAQ. The CDR3 nucleotides read TGTGCCAGCAGCAGCGGGAGAGGGAATGAGCAGTTCTTC. It encodes CASSSGRGNEQFF.

The V call is TRBV4-1, the J call TRBJ2-5; D remains unclear. The CDR3 extends over 13 amino acids. V lost 1 base to trimming and J lost 5 bases, with 8 bases between them. Germline values: CDR1 MGHRA, CDR2 YSYEKL. CDR3 nucleotides: TGCGCCAGCAGCCAAGCCCCTCAGGAGACCCAGTACTTC. Its protein product is CASSQAPQETQYF.

The V and J genes are TRBV27 and TRBJ1-1; 7 positions agree with TRBD1. The CDR3 extends over 17 amino acids. V lost 5 bases, J lost 0 bases, and 12 bases stayed unmatched. Per the germline V gene, CDR1 is MNHEY and CDR2 is SMNVEV (reference sequence). DNA of the CDR3: TGTGCCAGCAGTCCCGGACAGGACTTAATTATGAACACTGAAGCTTTCTTT. As protein: CASSPGQDLIMNTEAFF.

This chain links TRBV21-1 with TRBJ2-3; the D call TRBD2 from the table was never checked on the DNA. TRBV21-1 is deemed a pseudogene. The CDR3 is made up of 17 amino acids. CDR3: CASSTLAGGWSTDTQYF. DNA for the CDR3: TGTGCCAGCAGCACCCTAGCGGGAGGGTGGAGCACAGATACGCAGTATTTT.

The V gene is TRBV18, the J gene TRBJ1-2; D uncertain. Germline CDR1 reads KGHSH; CDR2 reads LQKENI. Trimming cost V 3 bases and J 8 bases, with 10 bases left between them. The CDR3 covers 12 residues. This CDR3 is CASSPDAVGYTF. The CDR3 nucleotides are TGTGCCAGCTCACCTGACGCTGTAGGCTACACCTTC. The whole variable domain, remainder taken from reference TRBV18 and TRBJ1-2, is NAGVMQNPRHLVRRRGQEARLRCSPMKGHSHVYWYRQLPEEGLKFMVYLQKENIIDESGMPKERFSAEFPKEGPSILRIQQVVRGDSAAYFCASSPDAVGYTFGSGTRLTVV.

This clone was counted a single time. The chain recombines TRBV7-6 with TRBJ2-2, with D perhaps assigned TRBD1 or TRBD2 (5 bases each). V gave up 3 bases and J gave up 4 bases, with 6 bases separating them. The CDR3 length is 13 residues. Germline V gene sequence: CDR1 SGHVS, CDR2 FNYEAQ. CDR3 region: CASSFGTTGELFF. The CDR3 DNA follows: TGTGCCAGCAGCTTCGGGACCACCGGGGAGCTGTTTTTT.

The chain employs TRBV9 and TRBJ2-2; 8 bases map to TRBD2. The CDR3 covers 17 residues. The trim removed 4 bases at V and 6 bases at J, leaving 14 bases unmatched. Germline values: CDR1 SGDLS, CDR2 YYNGEE. This chain's CDR3 is CASSSQAGTSKAGELFF. CDR3 DNA: TGTGCCAGCAGCTCACAAGCCGGGACTAGTAAGGCCGGGGAGCTGTTTTTT.

The genes are TRBV7-2 and TRBJ2-5; 9 bases map to TRBD2. Trimming removed 1 base from V and 7 bases from J; junction bases left unmatched: 19. The germline gives CDR1 SGHTA, CDR2 FQGNSA. CDR3 length equals 19 residues. DNA of the CDR3: TGTGCCAGCAGCTTAGTGGGGTTGGGGACTAGCCTCGACCAGTGGACCCAGTACTTC. Translating it yields CASSLVGLGTSLDQWTQYF.

The chain recombines TRBV28 with TRBJ2-3; D not certain. CDR1 and CDR2 (germline): MDHEN, SYDVKM. V was clipped by 5 bases and J by 2 bases, with 14 bases between them. This CDR3 contains 15 residues. Here the CDR3 reads CASSRQTGNTDTQYF. In nucleotides, the CDR3 is TGTGCCAGCAGTCGCCAAACTGGGAACACAGATACGCAGTATTTT. Combining the CDR3 with reference TRBV28 and TRBJ2-3 gives the whole variable domain DVKVTQSSRYLVKRTGEKVFLECVQDMDHENMFWYRQDPGLGLRLIYFSYDVKMKEKGDIPEGYSVSREKKERFSLILESASTNQTSMYLCASSRQTGNTDTQYFGPGTRLTVL.

V and J are TRBV28 and TRBJ2-7; TRBD2 matches at 15 bases. J gave up 0 bases and V 4 bases, and 16 bases lay outside the gene matches. The germline V gene encodes CDR1 MDHEN and CDR2 SYDVKM. The CDR3 has 21 residues. The CDR3 nucleotides read TGTGCCAGCAGTTGGGTCATTGTGGGGACTAGCGGGAGGCGCAGCTCCTACGAGCAGTACTTC. This codes for CASSWVIVGTSGRRSSYEQYF.

V usage is TRBV4-1 and J usage is TRBJ1-1; 7 bases fit TRBD1. J gave up 1 base and V 2 bases, and 7 bases lay outside the gene matches. From germline, CDR1 is MGHRA and CDR2 YSYEKL. The CDR3 extends over 16 amino acids. CDR3 sequence: CASSQIRGQPNTEAFF. CDR3 in DNA: TGCGCCAGCAGCCAAATCCGGGGACAGCCGAACACTGAAGCTTTCTTT.

This chain connects TRBV30 to TRBJ2-5; 7 bases align to TRBD1. J lost 7 bases, V lost 1 base, and 15 bases had no gene match. Germline CDR1 reads GTSNPN; CDR2 reads SVGIG (reference sequence). The CDR3 extends over 16 amino acids. The CDR3 DNA reads TGTGCCTGGAGTGAAGACTCGGGACAGAGGACTTCGACCCAGTACTTC. Protein sequence: CAWSEDSGQRTSTQYF.

This chain links TRBV27 with TRBJ1-5; D is undetermined. CDR1 and CDR2 from the germline V gene are MNHEY and SMNVEV (reference sequence). This CDR3 region has 16 residues. Trimming removed 6 bases at V and 0 bases at J, with 15 bases between. Written as DNA, the CDR3 is TGTGCCAGCAGCTCCATCGGGTTAGATAGCAATCAGCCCCAGCATTTT. Its translation is CASSSIGLDSNQPQHF.

The J gene is TRBJ1-1, the V gene TRBV30; D is uncertain. The ends were cut back, 2 bases at V and 4 bases at J, with 23 bases in the middle. This CDR3 has 17 residues. Germline-derived CDR1 and CDR2 are GTSNPN and SVGIG (reference sequence). The CDR3 bases are TGTGCCTGGAGTTCCCTCCGTTCCACCGGCCGTTCCACTGAAGCTTTCTTT. It specifies CAWSSLRSTGRSTEAFF.

The V call is TRBV29-1, the J call TRBJ2-7, with D tentatively TRBD1 or TRBD2 (5 bases each). Germline CDR1 is SQVTM and CDR2 is ANQGSEA. Trimming removed 3 bases from V and 2 bases from J, with 20 bases in between. This CDR3 spans 16 amino acids. Written as DNA, the CDR3 is TGCAGCGTTGAGGGGGTCAGGGACGACGATGCCTACGAGCAGTACTTC. This gives the protein CSVEGVRDDDAYEQYF.

There are a few counts of this clone. The chain uses TRBV10-3 and TRBJ2-4; D could derive from TRBD1 or TRBD2 (7 bases each). Looked up from germline, CDR1 is ENHRY and CDR2 is SYGVKD. V shed 6 bases and J shed 3 bases, with 18 bases lying between them. The CDR3 is made up of 16 amino acids. CDR3 amino acids: CAIREGGGPFKNIQYF. The CDR3 DNA sequence: TGTGCCATCAGGGAGGGAGGGGGCCCCTTCAAAAACATTCAGTACTTC.

Only a few counts were recorded for this clone. The V call is TRBV7-8, the J call TRBJ2-1; D remains unclear. CDR1 and CDR2 (germline): SGHVS, FQNEAQ. The CDR3 contains 14 residues. The germline V and J ends were trimmed by 10 bases and 0 bases, with 13 bases remaining between them. CDR3 nucleotide sequence: TGTGCCACCCACGATTCCCGCTCCTACAATGAGCAGTTCTTC. This codes for CATHDSRSYNEQFF.

The CDR3 DNA reads as TGTGCCAGCTCACCAAGTGGGGTTGGAAACACCATATATTTT. Residues: CASSPSGVGNTIYF. This chain connects TRBV18 to TRBJ1-3; no firm D call. This CDR3 contains 14 residues. The V gene lost 2 bases and the J gene lost 3 bases, with 8 bases spanning the gap. The V gene's germline CDR1 is KGHSH and CDR2 LQKENI.

This sequence joins TRBV5-1 and TRBJ2-1; no clear D. Germline V lookup: CDR1 SGHRS, CDR2 YFSETQ. This CDR3 comprises 14 residues. Trimming pared 4 bases from V and 6 bases from J, leaving 14 bases between. The CDR3 loop is CASSPDPLSNEQFF. As DNA, the CDR3 is TGCGCCAGCAGCCCAGACCCACTGAGCAATGAGCAGTTCTTC. The variable domain in full, completed from reference TRBV5-1 and TRBJ2-1, reads KAGVTQTPRYLIKTRGQQVTLSCSPISGHRSVSWYQQTPGQGLQFLFEYFSETQRNKGNFPGRFSGRQFSNSRSEMNVSTLELGDSALYLCASSPDPLSNEQFFGPGTRLTVL.

This chain uses TRBV7-7 with TRBJ2-3; 7 bases are shared with TRBD2. Germline CDR1 reads SSHAT; CDR2 reads FNYEAQ (reference sequence). V trimming: 5 bases; J trimming: 1 base; junction bases outside the gene matches: 6. The CDR3 has 15 residues. CDR3 region: CASSLLAGGTDTQYF. In DNA form, the CDR3 reads TGTGCCAGCAGCCTACTCGCGGGAGGCACAGATACGCAGTATTTT.

The chain recombines TRBV6-6 with TRBJ2-2; no clear D gene. The CDR3 is 14 amino acids. Germline V CDR1 and CDR2: MNHNY, SVGAGI (reference sequence). V was cut by 3 bases and J by 3 bases, with 8 bases left in between. CDR3 nucleotide sequence: TGTGCCAGCAGTTATAATGGGTACACCGGGGAGCTGTTTTTT. This gives the protein CASSYNGYTGELFF.

V is TRBV7-2 and J is TRBJ1-2, with 10 bases aligning to TRBD1. The trim removed 5 bases at V and 2 bases at J, leaving 8 bases unmatched. The CDR3 totals 16 residues. Germline V lookup: CDR1 SGHTA, CDR2 FQGNSA. In nucleotides, the CDR3 is TGTGCCAGCAGCCCCGGGGACAGGGGATGGAACTATGGCTACACCTTC. It yields the protein CASSPGDRGWNYGYTF.

This chain uses TRBV5-4 with TRBJ2-1; D is perhaps TRBD2 (5 bases). This CDR3 is 13 amino acids long. CDR1 SGHNT and CDR2 YYREEE come from the germline V gene (reference sequence). Trimming cost V 1 base and J 7 bases, with 9 bases left between them. The CDR3 coding sequence is TGTGCCAGCAGCTTGTATCGAGGGAATGAGCAGTTCTTC. It encodes CASSLYRGNEQFF.

V gene TRBV19 combines with J gene TRBJ2-1; perhaps TRBD1 as D (6 bases). The CDR3 is 14 amino acids. V was cut by 3 bases and J by 9 bases, with 15 bases left in between. Germline V gene data show CDR1 as LNHDA and CDR2 as SQIVND (reference sequence). CDR3 region: CASSMLGDIGEQFF. Written as DNA, the CDR3 is TGTGCCAGTAGTATGTTAGGGGACATAGGTGAGCAGTTCTTC.

V is TRBV11-1 and J is TRBJ2-4; 10 positions agree with TRBD2. The CDR3 is 18 amino acids. J was trimmed by 2 bases and V by 8 bases; bases with no gene match: 15. Germline CDR1 reads SGHAT; CDR2 reads FQDESV (reference sequence). CDR3 nucleotides: TGTGCCAGCGGGGGGCTAGCGGGAGACTTCGGGACCAAAAACATTCAGTACTTC. It translates to CASGGLAGDFGTKNIQYF.